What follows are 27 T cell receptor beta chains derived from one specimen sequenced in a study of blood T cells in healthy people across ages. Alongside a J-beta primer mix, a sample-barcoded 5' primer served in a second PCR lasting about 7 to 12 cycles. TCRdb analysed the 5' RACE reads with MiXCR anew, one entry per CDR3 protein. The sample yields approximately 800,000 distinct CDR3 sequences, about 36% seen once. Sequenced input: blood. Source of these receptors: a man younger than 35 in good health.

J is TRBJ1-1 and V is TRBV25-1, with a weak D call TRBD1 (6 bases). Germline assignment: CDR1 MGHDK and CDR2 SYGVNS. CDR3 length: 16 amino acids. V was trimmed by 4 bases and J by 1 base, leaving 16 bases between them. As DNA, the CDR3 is TGTGCCAGCAGTGGGATCCCGGGACAAGAGAACACTGAAGCTTTCTTT. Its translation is CASSGIPGQENTEAFF.

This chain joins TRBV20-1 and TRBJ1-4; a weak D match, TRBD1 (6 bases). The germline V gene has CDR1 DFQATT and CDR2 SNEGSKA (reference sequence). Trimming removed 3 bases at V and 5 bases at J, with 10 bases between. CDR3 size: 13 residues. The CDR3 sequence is CSASGDTNEKLFF. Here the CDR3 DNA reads TGCAGTGCTAGTGGGGACACCAATGAAAAACTGTTTTTT.

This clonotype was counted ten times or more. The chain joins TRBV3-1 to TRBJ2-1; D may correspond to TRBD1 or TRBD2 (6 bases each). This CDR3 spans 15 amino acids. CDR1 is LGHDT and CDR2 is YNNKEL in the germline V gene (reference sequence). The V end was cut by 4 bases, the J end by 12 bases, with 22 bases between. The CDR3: CASSPSTAPGALQFF. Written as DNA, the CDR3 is TGTGCCAGCAGCCCTTCGACAGCCCCGGGGGCCCTGCAGTTCTTC.

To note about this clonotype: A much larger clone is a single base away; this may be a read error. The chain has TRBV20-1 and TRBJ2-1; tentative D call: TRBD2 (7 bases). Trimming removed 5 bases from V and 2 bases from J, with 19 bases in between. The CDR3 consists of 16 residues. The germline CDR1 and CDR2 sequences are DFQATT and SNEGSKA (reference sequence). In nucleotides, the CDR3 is TGCAGTGCTCCCGGGGGGCGGGACCGACCCTACAATGAGCAGTTCTTC. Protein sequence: CSAPGGRDRPYNEQFF.

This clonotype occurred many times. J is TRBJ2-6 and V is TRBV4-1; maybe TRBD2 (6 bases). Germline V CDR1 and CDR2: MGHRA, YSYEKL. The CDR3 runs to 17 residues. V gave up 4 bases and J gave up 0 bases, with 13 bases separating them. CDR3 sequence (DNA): TGCGCCAGCAGCCCCGGGACTCTTCGCTCTGGGGCCAACGTCCTGACTTTC. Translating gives CASSPGTLRSGANVLTF.

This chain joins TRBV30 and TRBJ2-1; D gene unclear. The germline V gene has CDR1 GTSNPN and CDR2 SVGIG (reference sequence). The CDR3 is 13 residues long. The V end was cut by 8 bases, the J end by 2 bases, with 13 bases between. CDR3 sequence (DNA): TGTGCCAGGGCCGGGCAGGCCTACAATGAGCAGTTCTTC. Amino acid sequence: CARAGQAYNEQFF.

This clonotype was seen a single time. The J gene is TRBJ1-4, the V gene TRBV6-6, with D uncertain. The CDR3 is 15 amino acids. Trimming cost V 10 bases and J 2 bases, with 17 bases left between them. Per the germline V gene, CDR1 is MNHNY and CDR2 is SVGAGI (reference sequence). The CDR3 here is CATSLWVGTNEKLFF. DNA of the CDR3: TGTGCCACCTCCCTTTGGGTGGGCACTAATGAAAAACTGTTTTTT.

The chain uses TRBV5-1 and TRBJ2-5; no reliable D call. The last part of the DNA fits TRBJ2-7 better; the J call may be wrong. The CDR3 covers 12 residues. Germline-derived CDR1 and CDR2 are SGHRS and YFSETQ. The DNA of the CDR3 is TGCGCCAGCAGCTCAGCACTGTACGAGCAGTACTTC. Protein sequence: CASSSALYEQYF.

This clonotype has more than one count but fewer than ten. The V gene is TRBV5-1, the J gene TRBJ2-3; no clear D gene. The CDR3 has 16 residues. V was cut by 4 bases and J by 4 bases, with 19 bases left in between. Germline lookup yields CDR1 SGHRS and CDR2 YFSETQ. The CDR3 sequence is CASSPAGLGAADTQYF. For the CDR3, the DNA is TGCGCCAGCAGCCCGGCCGGGCTAGGCGCTGCAGATACGCAGTATTTT.

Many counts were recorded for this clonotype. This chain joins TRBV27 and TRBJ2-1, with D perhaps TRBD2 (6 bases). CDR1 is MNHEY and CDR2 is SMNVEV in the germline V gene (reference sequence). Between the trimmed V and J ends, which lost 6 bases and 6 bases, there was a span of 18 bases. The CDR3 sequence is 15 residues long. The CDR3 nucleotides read TGTGCCAGCAGCTACGGGGGAGATGGTCGCAATGAGCAGTTCTTC. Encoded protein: CASSYGGDGRNEQFF.

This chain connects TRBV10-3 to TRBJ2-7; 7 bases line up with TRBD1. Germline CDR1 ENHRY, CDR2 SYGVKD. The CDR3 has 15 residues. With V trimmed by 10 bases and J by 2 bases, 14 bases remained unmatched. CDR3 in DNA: TGTGCCACCGTCCCCGGGACAGAAGTCACCTACGAGCAGTACTTC. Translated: CATVPGTEVTYEQYF.

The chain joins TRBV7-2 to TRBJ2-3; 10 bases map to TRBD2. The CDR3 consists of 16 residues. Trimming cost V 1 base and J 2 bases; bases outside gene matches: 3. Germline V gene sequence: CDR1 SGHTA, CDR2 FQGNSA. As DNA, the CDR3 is TGTGCCAGCAGCTTAGAACTAGCGGGATACACAGATACGCAGTATTTT. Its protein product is CASSLELAGYTDTQYF.

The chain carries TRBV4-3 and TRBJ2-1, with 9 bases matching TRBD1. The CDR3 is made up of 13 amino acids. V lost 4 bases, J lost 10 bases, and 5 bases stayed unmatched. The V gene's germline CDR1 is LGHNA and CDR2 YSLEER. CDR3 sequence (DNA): TGCGCCAGCAGCCTCTCGACAGGGGGGGAGCAGTTCTTC. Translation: CASSLSTGGEQFF.

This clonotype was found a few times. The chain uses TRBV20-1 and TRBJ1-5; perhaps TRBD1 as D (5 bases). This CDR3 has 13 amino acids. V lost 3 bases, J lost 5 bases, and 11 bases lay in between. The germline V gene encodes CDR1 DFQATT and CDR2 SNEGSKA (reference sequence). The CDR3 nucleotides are TGCAGTGCTAGCATCGGGGGTTATCAGCCCCAGCATTTT. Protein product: CSASIGGYQPQHF.

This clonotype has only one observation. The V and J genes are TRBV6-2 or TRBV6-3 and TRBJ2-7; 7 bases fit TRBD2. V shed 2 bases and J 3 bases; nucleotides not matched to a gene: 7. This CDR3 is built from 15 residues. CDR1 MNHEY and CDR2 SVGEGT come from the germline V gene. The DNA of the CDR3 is TGTGCCAGCAGTTACGGGAGGGGCCACAACTACGAGCAGTACTTC. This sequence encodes CASSYGRGHNYEQYF.

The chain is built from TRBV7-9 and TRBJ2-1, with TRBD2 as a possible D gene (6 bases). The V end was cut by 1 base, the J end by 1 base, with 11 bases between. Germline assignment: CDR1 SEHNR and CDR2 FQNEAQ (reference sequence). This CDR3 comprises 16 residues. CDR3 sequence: CASSLGAGRSYNEQFF. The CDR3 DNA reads TGTGCCAGCAGCTTAGGGGCGGGGAGGTCCTACAATGAGCAGTTCTTC.

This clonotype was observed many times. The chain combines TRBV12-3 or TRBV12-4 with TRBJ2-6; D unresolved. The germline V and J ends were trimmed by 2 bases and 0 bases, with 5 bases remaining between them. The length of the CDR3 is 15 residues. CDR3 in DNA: TGTGCCAGCAGTTTAATCCCCTCTGGGGCCAACGTCCTGACTTTC. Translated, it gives CASSLIPSGANVLTF.

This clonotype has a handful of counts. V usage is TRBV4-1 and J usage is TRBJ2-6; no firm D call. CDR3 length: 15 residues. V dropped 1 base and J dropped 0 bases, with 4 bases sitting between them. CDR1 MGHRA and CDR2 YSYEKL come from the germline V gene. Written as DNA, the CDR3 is TGCGCCAGCAGCCAAGTCAGCTCTGGGGCCAACGTCCTGACTTTC. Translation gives CASSQVSSGANVLTF.

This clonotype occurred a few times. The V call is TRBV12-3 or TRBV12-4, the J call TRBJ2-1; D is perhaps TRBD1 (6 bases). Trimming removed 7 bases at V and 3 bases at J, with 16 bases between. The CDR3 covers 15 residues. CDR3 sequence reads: CASIRPGHLYNEQFF. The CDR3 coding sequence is TGTGCCAGCATCAGACCGGGACACCTCTACAATGAGCAGTTCTTC.

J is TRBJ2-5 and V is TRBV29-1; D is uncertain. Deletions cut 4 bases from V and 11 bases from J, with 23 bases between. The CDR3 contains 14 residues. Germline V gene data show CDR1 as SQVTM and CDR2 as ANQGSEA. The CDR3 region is CSVVEGDSYNEQYF. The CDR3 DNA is TGCAGCGTTGTGGAAGGTGATTCCTACAATGAGCAGTACTTC.

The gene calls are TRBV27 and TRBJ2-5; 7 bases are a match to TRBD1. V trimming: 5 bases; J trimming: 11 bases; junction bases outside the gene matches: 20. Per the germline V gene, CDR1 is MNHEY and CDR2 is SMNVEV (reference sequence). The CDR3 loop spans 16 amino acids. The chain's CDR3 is CASSQQGRTGPYGQYF. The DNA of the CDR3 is TGTGCCAGCAGTCAACAGGGGCGAACCGGTCCCTACGGGCAGTACTTC.

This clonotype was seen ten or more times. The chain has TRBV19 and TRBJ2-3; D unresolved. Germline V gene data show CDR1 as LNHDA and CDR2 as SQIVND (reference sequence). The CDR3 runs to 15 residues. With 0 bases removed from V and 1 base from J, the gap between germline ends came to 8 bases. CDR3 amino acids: CASSIDGARTDTQYF. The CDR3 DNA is TGTGCCAGTAGTATAGATGGTGCTCGCACAGATACGCAGTATTTT.

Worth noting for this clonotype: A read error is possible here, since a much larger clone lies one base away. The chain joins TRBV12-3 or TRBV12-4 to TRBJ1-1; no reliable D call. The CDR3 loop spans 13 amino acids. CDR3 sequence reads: CASTPGYNTEVFF. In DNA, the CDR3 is TGTGCCAGCACCCCGGGATATAACACTGAAGTTTTCTTT.

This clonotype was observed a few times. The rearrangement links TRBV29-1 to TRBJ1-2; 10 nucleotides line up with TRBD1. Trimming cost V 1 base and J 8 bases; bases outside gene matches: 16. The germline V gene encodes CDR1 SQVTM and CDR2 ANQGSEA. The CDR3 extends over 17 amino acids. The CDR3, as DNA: TGCAGCGTTGAAGCCGGACAGGGGGGATACGGGGAAGAGGGCTACACCTTC. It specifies CSVEAGQGGYGEEGYTF.

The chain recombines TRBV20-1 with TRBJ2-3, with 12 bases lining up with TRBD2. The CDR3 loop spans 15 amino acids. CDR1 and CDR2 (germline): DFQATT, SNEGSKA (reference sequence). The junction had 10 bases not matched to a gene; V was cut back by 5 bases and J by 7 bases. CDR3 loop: CSADDLAGGQYTQYF. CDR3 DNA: TGCAGTGCTGACGACCTAGCGGGGGGGCAATATACGCAGTATTTT.

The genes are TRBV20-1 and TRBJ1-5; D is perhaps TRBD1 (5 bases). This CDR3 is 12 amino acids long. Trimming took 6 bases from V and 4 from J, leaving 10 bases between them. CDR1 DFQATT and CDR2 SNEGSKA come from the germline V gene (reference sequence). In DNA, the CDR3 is TGCAGTGCCCAGTCAGGGAATCAGCCCCAGCATTTT. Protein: CSAQSGNQPQHF.

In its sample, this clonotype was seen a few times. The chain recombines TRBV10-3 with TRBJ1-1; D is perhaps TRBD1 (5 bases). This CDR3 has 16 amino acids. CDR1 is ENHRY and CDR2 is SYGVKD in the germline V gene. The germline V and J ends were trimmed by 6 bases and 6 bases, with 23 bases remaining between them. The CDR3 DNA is TGTGCCATCAGCTCTTCCCTGTCCGCAGGGACCTCTGAAGCTTTCTTT. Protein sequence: CAISSSLSAGTSEAFF.